These 19 T cell receptor beta chains came from one sample sequenced in a study of blood T cell repertoires in COVID-19. Method: immunoSEQ multiplex PCR; TCRdb's copy keeps in-frame clones and lacks some. Among 250,000 to 300,000 clones listed, around nine tenths were seen once. The sequencing sample was made of PBMCs or T cells enriched from blood (not recorded which). Receptors originate from a woman in her forties or fifties who had been exposed to COVID-19.

The rearrangement joins TRBV9 to TRBJ1-6; possibly TRBD1 for D (5 bases). V lost 0 bases and J 5 bases, leaving 6 bases between the germline ends. Germline lookup yields CDR1 SGDLS and CDR2 YYNGEE. This CDR3 contains 14 residues. The CDR3 DNA reads as TGTGCCAGCAGCGTAGGACAGAATAATTCACCCCTCCACTTT. Protein product: CASSVGQNNSPLHF.

Concerning this clone: One end of the junction is discordant with germline, which a read error may explain. The rearrangement uses TRBV13 and TRBJ1-2; TRBD1 aligns across 9 bases. Looked up from germline, CDR1 is PRHDT and CDR2 is FYEKMQ (reference sequence). The CDR3 covers 12 residues. The CDR3 spells CASSSRDRVPSF. In DNA, the CDR3 is TGTGCCAGCAGCTCTCGGGACAGGGTCCCCTCCTTC. The full variable domain, completed using reference TRBV13 and TRBJ1-2, is AAGVIQSPRHLIKEKRETATLKCYPIPRHDTVYWYQQGPGQDPQFLISFYEKMQSDKGSIPDRFSAQQFSDYHSELNMSSLELGDSALYFCASSSRDRVPSFGSGTRLTVV.

V usage is TRBV5-1 and J usage is TRBJ2-1, with 13 positions matching TRBD2. V was pared by 0 bases and J by 2 bases, with 5 bases of the junction left unmatched. Germline loops: CDR1 SGHRS, CDR2 YFSETQ. CDR3 length: 18 residues. In nucleotides, the CDR3 is TGCGCCAGCAGCTTGGGACTAGCGGGGGGAAGTACCTACAATGAGCAGTTCTTC. It yields the protein CASSLGLAGGSTYNEQFF.

In its sample, this clone was seen once. The chain couples TRBV28 to TRBJ1-1, with D possibly being TRBD1 (6 bases). The CDR3 runs to 15 residues. Germline V gene data show CDR1 as MDHEN and CDR2 as SYDVKM. The V gene lost 4 bases and the J gene lost 6 bases, with 18 bases spanning the gap. The CDR3 sequence: CASSSRTDRTPEAFF. In nucleotides, the CDR3 is TGTGCCAGCAGTTCAAGGACGGACAGAACCCCTGAAGCTTTCTTT.

This clone has only a few counts. The chain joins TRBV6-1 to TRBJ2-7, with a weak D call TRBD1 (6 bases). Germline CDR1 and CDR2: MNHNS and SASEGT. CDR3 length: 15 amino acids. The V end lost 0 bases, the J end lost 4 bases, and 13 bases lay between the germline ends. The DNA for the CDR3 is TGTGCCAGCAGTGAAGCGGCGACAGGAGGTTACGAGCAGTACTTC. As protein: CASSEAATGGYEQYF.

The chain carries TRBV7-8 and TRBJ2-6; D is uncertain. V lost 3 bases and J 0 bases, leaving 9 bases between the germline ends. This CDR3 spans 16 amino acids. Per germline, CDR1 SGHVS and CDR2 FQNEAQ. The CDR3 region has the DNA TGTGCCAGCAGCTTTCCCCCGGGCTCTGGGGCCAACGTCCTGACTTTC. Translated, it gives CASSFPPGSGANVLTF.

This rearrangement joins TRBV18 to TRBJ2-7; TRBD1 matches 9 bases. CDR1 is KGHSH, CDR2 LQKENI, per germline. J was trimmed by 3 bases and V by 1 base; bases with no gene match: 1. This CDR3 is built from 14 residues. CDR3 amino acids: CASSPRDRVYEQYF. As DNA, the CDR3 is TGTGCCAGCTCACCACGGGACAGGGTCTACGAGCAGTACTTC.

This clone turned up a few times. The chain recombines TRBV29-1 with TRBJ2-7; 14 bases are a match to TRBD2. The CDR3 runs 14 residues. Per germline, CDR1 SQVTM and CDR2 ANQGSEA. V lost 1 base, J lost 4 bases, and 0 bases stayed unmatched. The CDR3 loop is CSVEGLAGGYEQYF. In DNA form, the CDR3 reads TGCAGCGTTGAAGGACTAGCGGGGGGGTACGAGCAGTACTTC.

The rearrangement joins TRBV12-2 to TRBJ2-3; whether TRBD2, the table's D call, matches the DNA was not checked. TRBV12-2 is listed as a pseudogene. The CDR3 runs to 16 residues. This CDR3 reads CASRRLGWVAAGVEYF. The CDR3 nucleotides read TGTGCAAGTCGCCGCTTAGGGTGGGTTGCGGCGGGAGTAGAGTATTTT.

V and J are TRBV15 and TRBJ1-4; D remains ambiguous. The ends were cut back, 0 bases at V and 4 bases at J, with 3 bases in the middle. The germline V gene encodes CDR1 LNHNV and CDR2 YYDKDF (reference sequence). The CDR3 is 13 residues long. The CDR3 spells CATSRDLNEKLFF. CDR3 nucleotides: TGTGCCACCAGCAGAGACCTTAATGAAAAACTGTTTTTT.

The chain uses TRBV7-6 and TRBJ2-2, with TRBD1 matching 8 bases. With V trimmed by 5 bases and J by 7 bases, 0 bases remained unmatched. This CDR3 has 12 amino acids. Per the germline V gene, CDR1 is SGHVS and CDR2 is FNYEAQ. The CDR3 bases are TGTGCCAGCAGCGGACAGGGCGGGGAGCTGTTTTTT. Translation gives CASSGQGGELFF.

This chain connects TRBV2 to TRBJ1-5; the match to TRBD1 covers 7 bases. Losses at the gene ends were 4 bases for V and 7 bases for J; bases not matched to a gene: 7. The germline V gene encodes CDR1 SNHLY and CDR2 FYNNEI. CDR3 length equals 14 residues. DNA of the CDR3: TGTGCCAGCAGTGTTCAGGGGGTGGGGCAGCCCCAGCATTTT. This codes for CASSVQGVGQPQHF.

This chain links TRBV5-8 with TRBJ1-2; the match to TRBD1 covers 7 bases. Germline V gene lookup returns CDR1 SGHTS and CDR2 YDEGEE. The V and J ends lost 0 bases and 3 bases, in that order; junction bases with no gene match: 5. This CDR3 has 15 amino acids. The CDR3 sequence: CASSLGRRGDYGYTF. CDR3 coding DNA: TGTGCCAGCAGCTTGGGGCGCAGGGGGGACTATGGCTACACCTTC.

CDR3: CASSIDPTGGAFYQPQHF. In nucleotides, the CDR3 is TGTGCCAGTAGTATCGACCCTACCGGGGGGGCTTTTTATCAGCCCCAGCATTTT. This chain connects TRBV19 to TRBJ1-5, with TRBD1 as a possible D gene (6 bases). V was trimmed by 3 bases and J by 5 bases, leaving 23 bases between them. The germline gives CDR1 LNHDA, CDR2 SQIVND (reference sequence). This CDR3 contains 18 residues.

The chain couples TRBV6-1 to TRBJ1-1; 7 bases are a match to TRBD1. The trim removed 4 bases at V and 1 base at J, leaving 12 bases unmatched. CDR1 and CDR2 (germline): MNHNS, SASEGT. This CDR3 region has 17 residues. CDR3 in DNA: TGTGCCAGCAGTGGCACCGGGACAGAAGCGGGGAACACTGAAGCTTTCTTT. Encoded protein: CASSGTGTEAGNTEAFF.

V usage is TRBV28 and J usage is TRBJ2-7, with TRBD1 as a possible D gene (5 bases). V dropped 1 base and J dropped 1 base, with 11 bases sitting between them. The CDR3 is 15 residues long. Germline CDR1 is MDHEN and CDR2 is SYDVKM. The CDR3 DNA is TGTGCCAGCAGTTTATTTCCGCAGGGATCCTACGAGCAGTACTTC. As protein: CASSLFPQGSYEQYF.

The gene calls are TRBV6-5 and TRBJ2-6, with TRBD1 as a possible D gene (5 bases). There are 15 residues in the CDR3. The V end was cut by 6 bases, the J end by 0 bases, with 9 bases between. CDR1 is MNHEY, CDR2 SVGAGI, per germline. The CDR3 nucleotides are TGTGCCAGCAGCTTTGACAGCTCTGGGGCCAACGTCCTGACTTTC. Residues: CASSFDSSGANVLTF.

This rearrangement joins TRBV7-9 to TRBJ1-5; D remains ambiguous. V shed 1 base and J shed 5 bases, with 6 bases lying between them. Germline CDR1 is SEHNR and CDR2 is FQNEAQ (reference sequence). The CDR3 sequence is 13 residues long. The CDR3 loop is CASSLEADQPQHF. CDR3 DNA: TGTGCCAGCAGCTTAGAAGCGGATCAGCCCCAGCATTTT.

The CDR3: CASSASGGLGGYTF. For the CDR3, the DNA is TGTGCCAGCAGTGCTTCCGGCGGGTTGGGCGGCTACACCTTC. The V call is TRBV2, the J call TRBJ1-2; D is unresolved. Per the germline V gene, CDR1 is SNHLY and CDR2 is FYNNEI. V lost 4 bases and J 8 bases, leaving 17 bases between the germline ends. The CDR3 has 14 amino acids.